The 29 T cell receptor beta chains below all came from one sample that was sequenced in a study of cytomegalovirus exposure and HLA in healthy donors. Assay used: immunoSEQ multiplex PCR; TCRdb lists only in-frame clones, some missing. Among some 170,000 clones listed, 87% were seen once. Sequenced: PBMCs. Every receptor here comes from a woman in her twenties or thirties in good health and CMV-seronegative.

The chain employs TRBV2 and TRBJ2-7; 8 bases are a match to TRBD1. Looked up from germline, CDR1 is SNHLY and CDR2 is FYNNEI. After removal of 8 bases from V and 6 bases from J, the junction contained 15 bases not matched to a gene. This CDR3 is 15 amino acids long. CDR3 in DNA: TGTGCCAGCCTGCGCCTCCCGGGACAGGTTATCGAGCAGTACTTC. Amino acid sequence: CASLRLPGQVIEQYF. Full variable domain (rest looked up from reference TRBV2 and TRBJ2-7): EPEVTQTPSHQVTQMGQEVILRCVPISNHLYFYWYRQILGQKVEFLVSFYNNEISEKSEIFDDQFSVERPDGSNFTLKIRSTKLEDSAMYFCASLRLPGQVIEQYFGPGTRLTVT.

The genes are TRBV7-2 and TRBJ2-5; the match to TRBD2 covers 8 bases. Germline V gene data show CDR1 as SGHTA and CDR2 as FQGNSA. After removal of 5 bases from V and 5 bases from J, the junction contained 10 bases not matched to a gene. The CDR3 contains 15 residues. The CDR3 coding sequence is TGTGCCAGCAGCCCCCGGCGGGGGGTCCTTGAGACCCAGTACTTC. Its translation is CASSPRRGVLETQYF. Filled out from reference TRBV7-2 and TRBJ2-5, the complete variable domain reads GAGVSQSPSNKVTEKGKDVELRCDPISGHTALYWYRQSLGQGLEFLIYFQGNSAPDKSGLPSDRFSAERTGGSVSTLTIQRTQQEDSAVYLCASSPRRGVLETQYFGPGTRLLVL.

This sequence joins TRBV27 and TRBJ1-2; 10 positions agree with TRBD1. CDR3 length equals 14 residues. V shed 6 bases, J shed 7 bases, and the junction held 8 bases outside the gene matches. In germline, CDR1 is MNHEY, CDR2 SMNVEV (reference sequence). In nucleotides, the CDR3 is TGTGCCAGCAGCCCCCGACAGGGGGCCGGTGGCTACACCTTC. Residues: CASSPRQGAGGYTF.

The rearrangement uses TRBV18 and TRBJ2-3; 14 positions match TRBD2. V shed 3 bases and J 14 bases; nucleotides not matched to a gene: 7. The CDR3 sequence is 14 residues long. CDR1 and CDR2 (germline): KGHSH, LQKENI. In nucleotides, the CDR3 is TGTGCCAGCTCACCCTCGACTAGCGGGGGGGCCAGGTATTTT. Encoded protein: CASSPSTSGGARYF.

The J gene is TRBJ2-7, the V gene TRBV2; D is perhaps TRBD1 (6 bases). Germline CDR1 is SNHLY and CDR2 is FYNNEI. The V and J ends lost 6 bases and 6 bases respectively, with 12 bases between them. CDR3 length: 12 amino acids. CDR3 sequence: CASSQRGTEQYF. The CDR3 region has the DNA TGTGCCAGCAGCCAAAGGGGGACCGAGCAGTACTTC.

The chain carries TRBV2 and TRBJ2-5; D may be TRBD2 (6 bases). The CDR3 runs 17 residues. Germline loops: CDR1 SNHLY, CDR2 FYNNEI. V lost 0 bases, J lost 5 bases, and 19 bases lay in between. The CDR3 bases are TGTGCCAGCAGTGAAGCGCTTTTTGCGGGGAGATTGGAGACCCAGTACTTC. As protein: CASSEALFAGRLETQYF.

This clone was detected only a few times. Additional DNA sequences in this sample encode the identical CDR3. The chain couples TRBV6-1 to TRBJ1-5, with no clear D. The CDR3 is made up of 13 amino acids. Trimming removed 1 base from V and 5 bases from J, with 6 bases in between. The germline CDR1 and CDR2 sequences are MNHNS and SASEGT. As DNA, the CDR3 is TGTGCCAGCAGTGAAGGCACTCATCAGCCCCAGCATTTT. The encoded protein is CASSEGTHQPQHF.

CDR3 residues: CASRPTGSYEQYF. CDR3 in DNA: TGTGCCAGCAGACCGACAGGCTCCTACGAGCAGTACTTC. V gene TRBV7-2 combines with J gene TRBJ2-7, with D maybe TRBD1 (6 bases). The CDR3 runs 13 residues. Trimming removed 6 bases at V and 0 bases at J, with 9 bases between. The V gene's germline CDR1 is SGHTA and CDR2 FQGNSA. Supplemented by reference TRBV7-2 and TRBJ2-7, the full variable domain reads GAGVSQSPSNKVTEKGKDVELRCDPISGHTALYWYRQSLGQGLEFLIYFQGNSAPDKSGLPSDRFSAERTGGSVSTLTIQRTQQEDSAVYLCASRPTGSYEQYFGPGTRLTVT.

The table lists this clone with a count of one. The V gene is TRBV6-6, the J gene TRBJ2-7, with D possibly matching TRBD2 (6 bases). The ends were cut back, 5 bases at V and 3 bases at J, with 11 bases in the middle. The CDR3 has 13 residues. Germline CDR1 MNHNY, CDR2 SVGAGI (reference sequence). The CDR3 spells CASSTTGGYEQYF. In DNA, the CDR3 is TGTGCCAGCAGTACTACCGGGGGCTACGAGCAGTACTTC.

There are a few counts of this clone. The CDR3 nucleotides read TGCGCCAGCAGCCAAAGGTTCGCTTCAGGGACCTACGAGCAGTACTTC. This encodes CASSQRFASGTYEQYF. This sequence joins TRBV4-1 and TRBJ2-7; the D gene is possibly TRBD1 (5 bases). CDR1 MGHRA and CDR2 YSYEKL come from the germline V gene. Trimming shortened V by 2 bases and J by 2 bases, and 16 bases separated the two germline ends. CDR3 length equals 16 residues.

This clone was detected only a few times. This chain uses TRBV4-3 with TRBJ2-7; D is unclear. This CDR3 has 13 amino acids. Germline V gene sequence: CDR1 LGHNA, CDR2 YSLEER. Trimming removed 0 bases at V and 0 bases at J, with 3 bases between. CDR3 sequence (DNA): TGCGCCAGCAGCCAAGACAGCTCCTACGAGCAGTACTTC. It encodes CASSQDSSYEQYF.

The chain joins TRBV4-1 to TRBJ1-1, with TRBD1 identical over 9 bases. V lost 0 bases to trimming and J lost 7 bases; unmatched junction nucleotides: 6. The CDR3 extends over 15 amino acids. Germline V gene lookup returns CDR1 MGHRA and CDR2 YSYEKL. The chain's CDR3 is CASSQETGGSGEAFF. The CDR3 DNA sequence: TGCGCCAGCAGCCAAGAGACAGGGGGAAGTGGTGAAGCTTTCTTT.

The chain carries TRBV19 and TRBJ2-7; the match to TRBD1 covers 9 bases. V lost 7 bases, J lost 4 bases, and 8 bases stayed unmatched. The CDR3 has 14 residues. The germline V gene has CDR1 LNHDA and CDR2 SQIVND (reference sequence). CDR3 nucleotides: TGTGCCAGTAACGACAGGGGGTTGGGGTACGAGCAGTACTTC. It specifies CASNDRGLGYEQYF.

This chain links TRBV6-1 with TRBJ2-5, with 7 bases matching TRBD1. This CDR3 is built from 14 residues. V gave up 6 bases and J gave up 1 base; unmatched junction bases: 5. Germline assignment: CDR1 MNHNS and CDR2 SASEGT. The CDR3 region is CASSAGTAQETQYF. DNA for the CDR3: TGTGCCAGCAGCGCCGGGACAGCCCAAGAGACCCAGTACTTC.

The chain carries TRBV2 and TRBJ2-3; no definite D call. V dropped 4 bases and J dropped 4 bases, with 6 bases sitting between them. The CDR3 runs to 12 residues. CDR1 and CDR2 from the germline V gene are SNHLY and FYNNEI. In DNA form, the CDR3 reads TGTGCCAGCAGTGTCCTCCCAGATACGCAGTATTTT. It codes for CASSVLPDTQYF. Full variable domain (rest looked up from reference TRBV2 and TRBJ2-3): EPEVTQTPSHQVTQMGQEVILRCVPISNHLYFYWYRQILGQKVEFLVSFYNNEISEKSEIFDDQFSVERPDGSNFTLKIRSTKLEDSAMYFCASSVLPDTQYFGPGTRLTVL.

The chain carries TRBV7-9 and TRBJ1-1; 10 bases map to TRBD1. This CDR3 contains 16 residues. Looked up from germline, CDR1 is SEHNR and CDR2 is FQNEAQ (reference sequence). Trimming took 5 bases from V and 3 from J; bases not matched to a gene: 9. DNA for the CDR3: TGTGCCAGCAGCCCGGGACAGGGGTTCATCCACACTGAAGCTTTCTTT. Protein product: CASSPGQGFIHTEAFF.

The genes are TRBV9 and TRBJ2-1; 8 bases are shared with TRBD2. Germline CDR1 is SGDLS and CDR2 is YYNGEE. With V trimmed by 0 bases and J by 4 bases, 3 bases remained unmatched. This CDR3 is built from 15 residues. Here the CDR3 reads CASSVELAVYNEQFF. As DNA, the CDR3 is TGTGCCAGCAGCGTAGAACTAGCGGTTTACAATGAGCAGTTCTTC.

This clone was detected once. The rearrangement links TRBV13 to TRBJ2-3, with D maybe TRBD2 (5 bases). The V gene's germline CDR1 is PRHDT and CDR2 FYEKMQ (reference sequence). Trimming shortened V by 5 bases and J by 3 bases, and 21 bases separated the two germline ends. The CDR3 extends over 17 amino acids. CDR3: CASSKADTTAGTDTQYF. For the CDR3, the DNA is TGTGCCAGCAGCAAAGCGGATACCACCGCCGGAACAGATACGCAGTATTTT. Variable domain in full (rest from reference TRBV13 and TRBJ2-3): AAGVIQSPRHLIKEKRETATLKCYPIPRHDTVYWYQQGPGQDPQFLISFYEKMQSDKGSIPDRFSAQQFSDYHSELNMSSLELGDSALYFCASSKADTTAGTDTQYFGPGTRLTVL.

The genes are TRBV7-2 and TRBJ2-2; 7 bases are shared with TRBD2. CDR1 and CDR2 from the germline V gene are SGHTA and FQGNSA. The CDR3 extends over 14 amino acids. V shed 6 bases and J 0 bases; nucleotides not matched to a gene: 1. The CDR3 sequence: CASRAGTNTGELFF. CDR3 coding DNA: TGTGCCAGCAGAGCGGGGACGAACACCGGGGAGCTGTTTTTT.

The chain combines TRBV9 with TRBJ1-1; D is ambiguous. V was clipped by 3 bases and J by 1 base, with 13 bases between them. There are 15 residues in the CDR3. CDR1 and CDR2 from the germline V gene are SGDLS and YYNGEE. CDR3 coding DNA: TGTGCCAGCAGCGCCGAGTTACAGAGGAACACTGAAGCTTTCTTT. Protein: CASSAELQRNTEAFF.

This chain connects TRBV4-2 to TRBJ1-5, with D tentatively TRBD1 (5 bases). Trimming removed 4 bases from V and 4 bases from J, with 11 bases in between. The CDR3 has 14 residues. Germline V gene data show CDR1 as LGHNA and CDR2 as YNFKEQ. The CDR3 reads CASSRVDRNQPQHF. Written as DNA, the CDR3 is TGTGCCAGCAGCCGCGTTGACAGAAATCAGCCCCAGCATTTT.

This chain joins TRBV6-5 and TRBJ1-2; D is unresolved. The CDR3 contains 14 residues. Germline lookup yields CDR1 MNHEY and CDR2 SVGAGI. V was cut by 0 bases and J by 5 bases, with 10 bases left in between. This CDR3 is CASSYSATLYGYTF. The CDR3 DNA sequence: TGTGCCAGCAGTTACTCGGCCACGTTATATGGCTACACCTTC.

J is TRBJ2-1 and V is TRBV6-1, with D possibly matching TRBD1 (5 bases). This CDR3 contains 16 residues. Germline loops: CDR1 MNHNS, CDR2 SASEGT. The V gene lost 2 bases and the J gene lost 4 bases, with 15 bases spanning the gap. CDR3: CASSESLAGRYNEQFF. CDR3 bases: TGTGCCAGCAGTGAAAGTTTGGCAGGGCGATACAATGAGCAGTTCTTC.

The chain joins TRBV7-2 to TRBJ2-1; 7 nucleotides agree with TRBD2. CDR1 and CDR2 from the germline V gene are SGHTA and FQGNSA. CDR3 length: 14 amino acids. V shed 7 bases and J 8 bases; nucleotides not matched to a gene: 11. The CDR3 reads CASTIGRGGDEQFF. The CDR3 DNA sequence: TGTGCCAGCACAATTGGGAGGGGTGGGGATGAGCAGTTCTTC.

This chain uses TRBV5-1 with TRBJ1-6; D may be TRBD1 (5 bases). Germline V CDR1 and CDR2: SGHRS, YFSETQ. V was trimmed by 0 bases and J by 7 bases, leaving 14 bases between them. The CDR3 loop spans 16 amino acids. CDR3 residues: CASSLDPGVGNSPLHF. Written as DNA, the CDR3 is TGCGCCAGCAGCTTGGATCCGGGGGTGGGGAATTCACCCCTCCACTTT.

A few counts support this clone. This chain links TRBV30 with TRBJ1-6, with no clear D. The CDR3 length is 13 residues. Germline V gives CDR1 GTSNPN, CDR2 SVGIG (reference sequence). V lost 0 bases and J 7 bases, leaving 7 bases between the germline ends. The CDR3 loop is CAWSVPGNSPLHF. The CDR3 bases are TGTGCCTGGAGTGTGCCGGGAAATTCACCCCTCCACTTT.

This sequence joins TRBV6-1 and TRBJ1-2; tentative D call: TRBD1 (5 bases). The germline gives CDR1 MNHNS, CDR2 SASEGT. Deletions cut 7 bases from V and 0 bases from J, with 12 bases between. The CDR3 has 14 amino acids. The CDR3 DNA reads as TGTGCCAGCAAAGGGGCAATAGCTAACTATGGCTACACCTTC. Its protein is CASKGAIANYGYTF.

The V gene is TRBV11-2, the J gene TRBJ2-7, with 9 bases that match TRBD1. CDR1 and CDR2 (germline): SGHAT, FQNNGV. V gave up 3 bases and J gave up 9 bases; unmatched junction bases: 3. This CDR3 is 12 amino acids long. The CDR3 DNA follows: TGTGCCAGCAGCTTCGGACAGGGGCTGCAGTACTTC. It codes for CASSFGQGLQYF.

This chain uses TRBV6-1 with TRBJ2-5; D is uncertain. This CDR3 has 12 amino acids. V lost 0 bases to trimming and J lost 5 bases, with 4 bases between them. In germline, CDR1 is MNHNS, CDR2 SASEGT. CDR3 loop: CASSEARETQYF. CDR3 in DNA: TGTGCCAGCAGTGAAGCGCGGGAGACCCAGTACTTC.